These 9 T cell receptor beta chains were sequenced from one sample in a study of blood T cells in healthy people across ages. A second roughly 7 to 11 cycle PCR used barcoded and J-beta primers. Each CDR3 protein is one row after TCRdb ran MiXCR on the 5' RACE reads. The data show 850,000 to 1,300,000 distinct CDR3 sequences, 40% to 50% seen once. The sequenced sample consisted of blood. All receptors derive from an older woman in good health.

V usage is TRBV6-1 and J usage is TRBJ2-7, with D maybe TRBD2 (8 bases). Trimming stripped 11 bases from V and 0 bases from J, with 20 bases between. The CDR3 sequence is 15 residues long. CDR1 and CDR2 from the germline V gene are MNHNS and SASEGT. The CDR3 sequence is CASGGGLVGSYEQYF. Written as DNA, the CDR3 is TGTGCCTCAGGGGGGGGACTAGTCGGCTCCTACGAGCAGTACTTC.

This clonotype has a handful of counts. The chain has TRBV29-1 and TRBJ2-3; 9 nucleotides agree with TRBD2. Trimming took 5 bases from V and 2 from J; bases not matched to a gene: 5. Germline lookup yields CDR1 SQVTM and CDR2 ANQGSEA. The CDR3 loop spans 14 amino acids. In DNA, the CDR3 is TGCAGCGTTATGACTAGCGGAAACACAGATACGCAGTATTTT. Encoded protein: CSVMTSGNTDTQYF.

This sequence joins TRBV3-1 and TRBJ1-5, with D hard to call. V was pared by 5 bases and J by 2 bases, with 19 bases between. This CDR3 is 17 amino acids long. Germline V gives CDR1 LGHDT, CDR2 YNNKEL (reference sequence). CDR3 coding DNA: TGTGCCAGCAGCTTATCGCCCCGGGGTACGGGCAATCAGCCCCAGCATTTT. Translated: CASSLSPRGTGNQPQHF.

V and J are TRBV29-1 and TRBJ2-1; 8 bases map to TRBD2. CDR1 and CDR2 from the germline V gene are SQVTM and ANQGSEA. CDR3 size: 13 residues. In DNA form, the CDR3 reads TGCAGTTGGGGACTAGAACCCTACAATGAGCAGTTCTTC. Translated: CSWGLEPYNEQFF.

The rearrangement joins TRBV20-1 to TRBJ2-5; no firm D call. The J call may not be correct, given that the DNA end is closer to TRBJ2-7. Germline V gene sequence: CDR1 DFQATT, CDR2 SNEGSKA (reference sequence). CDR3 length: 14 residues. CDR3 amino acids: CSARDYSSPYEQYF. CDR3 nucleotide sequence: TGCAGTGCTAGAGATTACAGCTCCCCTTACGAGCAGTACTTC.

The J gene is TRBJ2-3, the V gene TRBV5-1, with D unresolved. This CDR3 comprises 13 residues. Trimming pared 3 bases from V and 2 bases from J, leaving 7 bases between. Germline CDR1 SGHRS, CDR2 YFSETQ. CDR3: CASSSQPTDTQYF. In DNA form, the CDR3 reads TGCGCCAGCAGCTCCCAGCCCACAGATACGCAGTATTTT.

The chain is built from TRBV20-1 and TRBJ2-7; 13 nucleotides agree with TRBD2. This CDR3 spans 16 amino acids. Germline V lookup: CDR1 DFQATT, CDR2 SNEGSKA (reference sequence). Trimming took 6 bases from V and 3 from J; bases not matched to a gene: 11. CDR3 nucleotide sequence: TGCAGTGCCAGAAGGCCCGGGACTAGCGGGAACTACGAGCAGTACTTC. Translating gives CSARRPGTSGNYEQYF.

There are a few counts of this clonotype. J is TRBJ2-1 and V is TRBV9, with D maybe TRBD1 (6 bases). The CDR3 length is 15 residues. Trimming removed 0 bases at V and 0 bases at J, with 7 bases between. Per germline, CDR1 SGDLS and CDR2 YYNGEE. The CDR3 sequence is CASSVDRVSYNEQFF. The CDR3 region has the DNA TGTGCCAGCAGCGTAGACAGGGTCTCCTACAATGAGCAGTTCTTC.

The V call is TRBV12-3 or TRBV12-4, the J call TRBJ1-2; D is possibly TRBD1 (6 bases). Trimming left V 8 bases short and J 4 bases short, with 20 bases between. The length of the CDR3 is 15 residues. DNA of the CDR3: TGTGCCAGCGGCCCCTCCGGACAGCCTTCCTATGGCTACACCTTC. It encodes CASGPSGQPSYGYTF.